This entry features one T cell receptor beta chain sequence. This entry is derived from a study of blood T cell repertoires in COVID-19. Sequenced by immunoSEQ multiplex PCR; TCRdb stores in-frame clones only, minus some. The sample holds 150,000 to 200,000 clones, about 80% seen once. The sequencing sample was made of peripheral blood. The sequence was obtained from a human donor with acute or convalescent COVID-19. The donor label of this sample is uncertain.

CDR3 DNA: TGTGCCAGTGGACAGGCCTTAGAAGAGACCCAGTACTTC. Its translation: CASGQALEETQYF. This chain connects TRBV19 to TRBJ2-5, with 7 bases identical to TRBD1. There are 13 residues in the CDR3. V shed 8 bases and J 3 bases; nucleotides not matched to a gene: 6. Looked up from germline, CDR1 is LNHDA and CDR2 is SQIVND (reference sequence).